The 16 T cell receptor beta chains below come from one sample, sequenced in a study of tumor and adjacent non-tumor tissue in lung cancer. RNA was extracted from bulk tissue without any cell sorting. A modified ARM-PCR protocol with three rounds of nested PCR amplified TCRbeta. TCRdb re-analysed the multiplex PCR reads in MiXCR, keeping a single row per CDR3 protein. The table records around 200,000 distinct CDR3 sequences, 70% to 75% of them present only once. Sequencing was carried out using lung tumor tissue. The origin of the receptors is a man between 60 and 75 years old with non-small cell lung cancer.

Comment on this clonotype: At one end, the junction sequence differs from germline, possibly due to a read error. The CDR3 region is CAGSSTREDTQYF. In DNA, the CDR3 is TGTGCCGGCAGCTCTACAAGGGAAGATACTCAGTACTTC. The chain has TRBV11-2 and TRBJ2-5; D is uncertain. The CDR3 length is 13 residues. Germline V gene data show CDR1 as SGHAT and CDR2 as FQNNGV.

Concerning this clonotype: This clone may be a read error of a much larger clone one base away. The chain recombines TRBV6-2 or TRBV6-3 with TRBJ2-1; a possible D gene is TRBD2 (6 bases). The CDR3 totals 16 residues. Trimming removed 7 bases from V and 4 bases from J, with 20 bases in between. Germline CDR1 is MNHEY and CDR2 is SVGEGT. The CDR3 coding sequence is TGTGCCAGCACTACCAGGACTAACGGGCCATACAATGAGCAGTTCTTC. It encodes CASTTRTNGPYNEQFF.

The chain joins TRBV5-1 to TRBJ2-7; 9 nucleotides agree with TRBD1. The junction had 9 bases not matched to a gene; V was cut back by 2 bases and J by 3 bases. The CDR3 length is 16 residues. The germline gives CDR1 SGHRS, CDR2 YFSETQ. CDR3 sequence reads: CASSFLPGQGIYEQYF. The CDR3 DNA reads TGCGCCAGCAGCTTCTTACCGGGACAGGGAATCTACGAGCAGTACTTC.

A word on this clonotype: A much larger clone sits a single nucleotide away, making a read error possible. This chain uses TRBV20-1 with TRBJ2-3; D tentatively reads TRBD1 or TRBD2 (5 bases each). Germline loops: CDR1 DFQATT, CDR2 SNEGSKA (reference sequence). The length of the CDR3 is 14 residues. CDR3 loop: CSGDRGSTSDTQYF. For the CDR3, the DNA is TGCAGCGGGGACCGGGGCTCGACCTCAGATACGCAGTATTTT.

This clonotype occurred a few times. The chain is built from TRBV20-1 and TRBJ2-1; no clear D. V lost 5 bases, J lost 4 bases, and 15 bases lay in between. The CDR3 length is 14 residues. The germline CDR1 and CDR2 sequences are DFQATT and SNEGSKA (reference sequence). CDR3 in amino acids: CSAGTRPLYNEQFF. In nucleotides, the CDR3 is TGCAGTGCTGGAACCAGACCACTATACAATGAGCAGTTCTTC.

This clonotype was observed a few times. The CDR3 region has the DNA TGTGCCAGCAGCGCTTTCCACGAGCAGTACTTC. It yields the protein CASSAFHEQYF. The chain uses TRBV13 and TRBJ2-7; D call uncertain. The germline V gene encodes CDR1 PRHDT and CDR2 FYEKMQ (reference sequence). Deletions cut 5 bases from V and 5 bases from J, with 7 bases between. The CDR3 is 11 residues long.

This clonotype was seen many times. The V gene is TRBV20-1, the J gene TRBJ1-2; D is unresolved. Germline V gene lookup returns CDR1 DFQATT and CDR2 SNEGSKA (reference sequence). This CDR3 comprises 17 residues. V was cut by 0 bases and J by 2 bases, with 19 bases left in between. CDR3 amino acids: CSARDGGQIGRNYGYTF. The CDR3 nucleotides read TGCAGTGCTAGAGACGGCGGCCAAATTGGCCGGAACTATGGCTACACCTTC.

Points on this clonotype: One end of the junction is discordant with germline, which a read error may explain. This chain joins TRBV20-1 and TRBJ2-2; tentatively, D is TRBD2 (5 bases). The germline V gene has CDR1 DFQATT and CDR2 SNEGSKA (reference sequence). The CDR3 sequence is 16 residues long. The CDR3 here is CSARDWNGVNTGEPFF. The CDR3 nucleotides are TGCAGTGCTAGAGATTGGAACGGGGTCAACACCGGGGAGCCGTTTTTT.

Comment on this clonotype: The junction departs from germline at one end; a sequencing error may be responsible. The chain is built from TRBV7-8 and TRBJ2-3; possibly TRBD1 or TRBD2 for D (5 bases each). Germline CDR1 reads SGHVS; CDR2 reads FQNEAQ. The length of the CDR3 is 17 residues. CDR3 nucleotides: TGTACCAGCACCTCTGATAAGTACAGGAGGCACACAGATACCCAGTATTTT. Its translation is CTSTSDKYRRHTDTQYF.

This clonotype was found many times. This chain uses TRBV11-2 with TRBJ1-3, with TRBD1 identical over 9 bases. Per germline, CDR1 SGHAT and CDR2 FQNNGV. The CDR3 contains 15 residues. The J segment lost 6 bases and the V segment lost 5 bases, leaving 8 bases of the junction unmatched. CDR3 sequence: CASSAGQGLVNTIYF. The CDR3 DNA reads as TGTGCCAGCAGCGCAGGACAGGGGTTGGTAAACACCATATATTTT.

The chain uses TRBV12-3 or TRBV12-4 and TRBJ2-1; D ambiguous. This CDR3 spans 14 amino acids. Trimming shortened V by 2 bases and J by 8 bases, and 13 bases separated the two germline ends. CDR3 DNA sequence: TGTGCCAGCAGTTTACTCACAAGGAGTCATGAGCAGTTCTTC. This sequence encodes CASSLLTRSHEQFF.

As for this clonotype: One end of the junction is discordant with germline, which a read error may explain. This sequence joins TRBV6-1 and TRBJ2-3; D might be TRBD1 (6 bases). Germline assignment: CDR1 MNHNS and CDR2 SASEGT. CDR3 length: 16 amino acids. CDR3: CANSERTVGSTDTQYF. In nucleotides, the CDR3 is TGTGCCAACAGTGAAAGGACAGTTGGAAGCACAGATACGCAGTATTTT.

The chain couples TRBV6-2 or TRBV6-3 to TRBJ2-2; 8 bases are shared with TRBD2. The CDR3 consists of 22 residues. CDR1 MNHEY and CDR2 SVGEGT come from the germline V gene. With V trimmed by 6 bases and J by 1 base, 25 bases remained unmatched. CDR3 sequence (DNA): TGTGCCAGCAGACCACCTAGCCCGGTGACAGGCCGGGAGGGCTTGAACACCGGGGAGCTGTTTTTT. This gives the protein CASRPPSPVTGREGLNTGELFF.

This clonotype was counted only a few times. The chain carries TRBV20-1 and TRBJ1-5; no firm D call. The CDR3 extends over 15 amino acids. CDR1 and CDR2 (germline): DFQATT, SNEGSKA (reference sequence). V lost 5 bases to trimming and J lost 5 bases, with 19 bases between them. This chain's CDR3 is CSAPTKAGSDQPQHF. Written as DNA, the CDR3 is TGCAGTGCTCCTACGAAAGCTGGGTCGGATCAGCCCCAGCATTTT.

Details on this clonotype: Being one base from a much bigger clone, this may be a read error. For the CDR3, the DNA is TGTCCCAGCAGTGAATTTACTAGCGGGAAAGAGACCCAGTACTTC. Amino acid sequence: CPSSEFTSGKETQYF. The chain uses TRBV6-1 and TRBJ2-5; 10 bases are shared with TRBD2. CDR3 length: 15 amino acids. Germline CDR1 and CDR2: MNHNS and SASEGT.

Turning to this clonotype: The DNA is omitted, as the CDR3 cannot be located on it reliably, and the CDR3 follows TCRdb's listing. The V gene is TRBV5-6, the J gene TRBJ1-2; TRBD1 is the table's D call, not checked against the DNA. The length of the CDR3 is 15 amino acids, counting both ends. CDR1 and CDR2 (germline): SGHDT, YYEEEE. The CDR3: CASGFGAGTNYGYAF.